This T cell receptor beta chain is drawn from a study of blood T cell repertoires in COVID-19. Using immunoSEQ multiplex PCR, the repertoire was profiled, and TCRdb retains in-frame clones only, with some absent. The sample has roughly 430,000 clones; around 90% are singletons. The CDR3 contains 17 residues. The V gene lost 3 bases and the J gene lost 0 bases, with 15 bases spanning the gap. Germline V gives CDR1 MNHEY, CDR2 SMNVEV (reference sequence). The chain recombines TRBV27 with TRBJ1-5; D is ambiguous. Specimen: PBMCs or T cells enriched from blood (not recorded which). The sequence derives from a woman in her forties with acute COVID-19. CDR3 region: CASSLWAADYSNQPQHF. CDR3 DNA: TGTGCCAGCAGTTTGTGGGCCGCTGACTATAGCAATCAGCCCCAGCATTTT.